The 16 T cell receptor beta chains below come from one sample, sequenced in a study of early T cells in non-severe SARS-CoV-2 infection. TCRdb re-derived calls from the 5' RACE reads in MiXCR, one entry per CDR3 protein. The sample has more than 25,000 distinct CDR3 sequences, around 4.4% seen once. Sequencing was performed on whole blood. The receptors were sampled from an adult who was a healthcare worker with PCR-confirmed SARS-CoV-2 infection or an uninfected control (not recorded which).

This clonotype was seen repeatedly, ten times or more. The chain carries TRBV28 and TRBJ2-3, with 7 bases that match TRBD2. V was pared by 6 bases and J by 3 bases, with 9 bases of the junction left unmatched. The germline V gene encodes CDR1 MDHEN and CDR2 SYDVKM. This CDR3 region has 15 residues. DNA for the CDR3: TGTGCCAGCAGCTCCCTGAGGGGAGGGACAGATACGCAGTATTTT. It is translated as CASSSLRGGTDTQYF.

The rearrangement joins TRBV27 to TRBJ1-5; TRBD1 matches 9 bases. V was pared by 7 bases and J by 0 bases, with 4 bases of the junction left unmatched. Germline V lookup: CDR1 MNHEY, CDR2 SMNVEV (reference sequence). The CDR3 length is 15 residues. The CDR3 DNA sequence: TGTGCCAGCAAGGACAGGGGTTATAGCAATCAGCCCCAGCATTTT. Translating it yields CASKDRGYSNQPQHF.

This clonotype was picked up a small number of times. This chain connects TRBV28 to TRBJ1-1; TRBD1 agrees at 8 bases. V lost 3 bases and J lost 3; bases outside the gene matches: 6. The length of the CDR3 is 15 residues. The germline V gene encodes CDR1 MDHEN and CDR2 SYDVKM. CDR3 amino acids: CASSFRTGRHTEAFF. CDR3 bases: TGTGCCAGCAGTTTTCGGACAGGGAGGCACACTGAAGCTTTCTTT.

This clonotype was seen a handful of times. The chain uses TRBV5-1 and TRBJ2-2; D not resolved. Germline V lookup: CDR1 SGHRS, CDR2 YFSETQ. V shed 4 bases and J shed 1 base, with 8 bases lying between them. The CDR3 has 14 residues. The CDR3 nucleotides read TGCGCCAGCAGCCCTGGGTTGAACACCGGGGAGCTGTTTTTT. Translating it yields CASSPGLNTGELFF.

This clonotype was detected ten times or more. This rearrangement joins TRBV20-1 to TRBJ1-2, with 8 bases fitting TRBD1. CDR1 DFQATT and CDR2 SNEGSKA come from the germline V gene (reference sequence). The CDR3 loop spans 13 amino acids. The V gene end was trimmed by 5 bases and the J gene end by 8 bases; junction bases not matched to a gene: 10. The CDR3 loop reads CSASSDRADGYTF. The CDR3 nucleotides read TGCAGTGCTTCATCGGACAGGGCGGACGGCTACACCTTC.

This clonotype was observed many times. This chain connects TRBV6-4 to TRBJ1-5, with 8 bases matching TRBD1. The ends lost 5 bases at V and 4 bases at J; junction bases unmatched: 7. CDR3 length: 15 residues. Germline CDR1 reads MRHNA; CDR2 reads SNTAGT. CDR3 sequence: CASSPGQGGNQPQHF. In DNA, the CDR3 is TGTGCCAGCAGTCCCGGACAGGGAGGTAATCAGCCCCAGCATTTT.

The sample holds many counts of this clonotype. At one end, the junction sequence differs from germline, possibly due to a read error. The chain has TRBV7-3 and TRBJ2-1; no clear D gene. Per germline, CDR1 SGHTA and CDR2 FQGTGA. This CDR3 has 13 amino acids. The CDR3 nucleotides are TGTGCCAGCAGCCTAACACAGCAGAATGAGCAGTTCTTC. This encodes CASSLTQQNEQFF.

The chain is built from TRBV28 and TRBJ1-4; tentative D call: TRBD1 (5 bases). The germline V gene has CDR1 MDHEN and CDR2 SYDVKM. This CDR3 comprises 17 residues. The V end was cut by 4 bases, the J end by 12 bases, with 27 bases between. The CDR3 loop is CASSSPKGIPKRDELFF. The CDR3 coding sequence is TGTGCCAGCAGTTCACCCAAGGGGATCCCTAAGAGAGACGAACTGTTTTTT.

This clonotype was observed many times. The rearrangement joins TRBV29-1 to TRBJ2-3; TRBD1 aligns across 9 bases. Germline CDR1 SQVTM, CDR2 ANQGSEA. V was clipped by 6 bases and J by 3 bases; unmatched bases: 1. The CDR3 is 12 residues long. The CDR3 region has the DNA TGCAGCGTGGGACAGGGTACAGATACGCAGTATTTT. This sequence encodes CSVGQGTDTQYF.

In this sample, this clonotype turned up many times. The genes are TRBV20-1 and TRBJ1-3; the D is unclear. The CDR3 spans 13 residues. Trimming cost V 3 bases and J 6 bases, with 12 bases left between them. CDR1 and CDR2 from the germline V gene are DFQATT and SNEGSKA (reference sequence). CDR3 amino acids: CSARANPTNTIYF. The CDR3 coding sequence is TGCAGTGCTAGGGCCAACCCCACAAACACCATATATTTT.

This clonotype was seen only a few times. The chain links TRBV10-3 to TRBJ2-7, with TRBD1 identical over 12 bases. Germline assignment: CDR1 ENHRY and CDR2 SYGVKD. This CDR3 is 13 amino acids long. V lost 6 bases to trimming and J lost 5 bases; unmatched junction nucleotides: 2. The DNA for the CDR3 is TGTGCCATCAGGGGGACAGGGGGCGACGAGCAGTACTTC. Amino acid sequence: CAIRGTGGDEQYF.

CDR3 DNA sequence: TGTGCCAGCAGCTCCGCTGCAGGGGGCAGCTACGAGCAGTACTTC. Translated: CASSSAAGGSYEQYF. The genes are TRBV7-2 and TRBJ2-7; 8 positions match TRBD1. The CDR3 is made up of 15 amino acids. Per the germline V gene, CDR1 is SGHTA and CDR2 is FQGNSA. V was pared by 4 bases and J by 3 bases, with 8 bases of the junction left unmatched.

This clonotype was counted many times. The rearrangement links TRBV13 to TRBJ2-1, with 9 bases lining up with TRBD1. This CDR3 has 18 residues. CDR1 is PRHDT, CDR2 FYEKMQ, per germline (reference sequence). V shed 5 bases, J shed 3 bases, and the junction held 14 bases outside the gene matches. The CDR3 DNA sequence: TGTGCCAGCAGCCCCCAAAATACGGACAGGGGATACTACAATGAGCAGTTCTTC. It specifies CASSPQNTDRGYYNEQFF.

This clonotype was observed many times. The V call is TRBV9, the J call TRBJ2-1, with 12 bases fitting TRBD2. V gave up 3 bases and J gave up 9 bases; unmatched junction bases: 7. In germline, CDR1 is SGDLS, CDR2 YYNGEE. The CDR3 covers 15 residues. The CDR3 reads CASSAGLAGSSEQFF. CDR3 DNA sequence: TGTGCCAGCAGCGCCGGACTAGCGGGATCAAGTGAGCAGTTCTTC.

The chain is built from TRBV27 and TRBJ2-7; maybe TRBD2 (5 bases). The CDR3 loop spans 13 amino acids. The germline V gene encodes CDR1 MNHEY and CDR2 SMNVEV (reference sequence). V was shortened by 3 bases and J by 7 bases, with 13 bases between the two germline ends. The CDR3: CASSFTPPGEQYF. The CDR3 DNA reads TGTGCCAGCAGTTTTACCCCCCCGGGGGAGCAGTACTTC.

The chain joins TRBV6-5 to TRBJ1-5, with a weak D call TRBD1 (6 bases). V gave up 5 bases and J gave up 6 bases, with 14 bases separating them. Germline values: CDR1 MNHEY, CDR2 SVGAGI. This CDR3 region has 14 residues. In nucleotides, the CDR3 is TGTGCCAGCAGTAATACAGGGTTGGGTCAGCCCCAGCATTTT. It yields the protein CASSNTGLGQPQHF.